This TCR beta chain was recorded in a study of T cell repertoires in cytomegalovirus infection. With V trimmed by 6 bases and J by 8 bases, 18 bases remained unmatched. The CDR3 loop spans 17 amino acids. Germline V lookup: CDR1 DFQATT, CDR2 SNEGSKA (reference sequence). MiXCR was run by TCRdb on the reads, yielding one entry per CDR3 protein. The sample consists of 76,000 or so distinct CDR3 sequences, approximately 3.7% of them appearing once. This clonotype was counted many times. The TCR comes from a human donor in good health (CMV status not recorded). Some clones in this sample may be carry-over from other donors' samples. The V gene is TRBV20-1, the J gene TRBJ1-6; TRBD1 matches 8 bases. The sequenced sample consisted of PBMCs. CDR3: CSAERSGTGGVDSPLHF. CDR3 sequence (DNA): TGCAGTGCAGAGCGATCCGGGACAGGTGGCGTTGATTCACCCCTCCACTTT.